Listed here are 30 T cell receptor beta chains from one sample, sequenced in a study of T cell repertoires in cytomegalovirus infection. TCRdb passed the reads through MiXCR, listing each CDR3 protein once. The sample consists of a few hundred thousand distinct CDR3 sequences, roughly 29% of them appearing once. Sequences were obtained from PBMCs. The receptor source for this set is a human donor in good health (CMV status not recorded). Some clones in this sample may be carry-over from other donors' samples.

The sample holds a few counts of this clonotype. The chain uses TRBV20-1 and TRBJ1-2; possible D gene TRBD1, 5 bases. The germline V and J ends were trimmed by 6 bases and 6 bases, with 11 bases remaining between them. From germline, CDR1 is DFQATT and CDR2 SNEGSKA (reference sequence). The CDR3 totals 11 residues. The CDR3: CSAGEKHGYTF. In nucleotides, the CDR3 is TGCAGTGCGGGGGAGAAGCATGGCTACACCTTC.

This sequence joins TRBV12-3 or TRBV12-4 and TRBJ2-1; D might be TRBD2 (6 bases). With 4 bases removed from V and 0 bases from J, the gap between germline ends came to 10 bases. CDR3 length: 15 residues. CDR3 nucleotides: TGTGCCAGCAGTTGGGACGGGAGCTCCTACAATGAGCAGTTCTTC. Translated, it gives CASSWDGSSYNEQFF.

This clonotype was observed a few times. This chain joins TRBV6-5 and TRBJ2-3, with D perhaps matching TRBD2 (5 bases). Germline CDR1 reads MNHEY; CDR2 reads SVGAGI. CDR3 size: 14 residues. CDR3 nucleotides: TGTACCTCAGCGGTTGGATCCGCCACAGATACGCAGTATTTT. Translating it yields CTSAVGSATDTQYF.

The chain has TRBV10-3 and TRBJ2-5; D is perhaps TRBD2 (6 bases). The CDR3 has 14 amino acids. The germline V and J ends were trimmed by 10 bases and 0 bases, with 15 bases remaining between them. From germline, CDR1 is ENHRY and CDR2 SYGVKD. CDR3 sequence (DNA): TGTGCCACCTTGGGGGGACCGTACCAAGAGACCCAGTACTTC. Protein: CATLGGPYQETQYF.

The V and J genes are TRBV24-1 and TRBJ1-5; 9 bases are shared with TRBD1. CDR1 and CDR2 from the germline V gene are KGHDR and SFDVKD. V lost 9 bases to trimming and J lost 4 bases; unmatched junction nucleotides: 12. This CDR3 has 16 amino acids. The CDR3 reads CATAATGGLGNQPQHF. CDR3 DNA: TGTGCCACCGCTGCGACAGGGGGGTTGGGGAATCAGCCCCAGCATTTT.

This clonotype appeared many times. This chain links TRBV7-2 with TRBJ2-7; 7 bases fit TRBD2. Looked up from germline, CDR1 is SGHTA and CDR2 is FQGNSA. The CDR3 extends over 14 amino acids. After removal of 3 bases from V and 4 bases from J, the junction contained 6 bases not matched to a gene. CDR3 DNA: TGTGCCAGCAGCTTGGCTAGCGGTGAATACGAGCAGTACTTC. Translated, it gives CASSLASGEYEQYF.

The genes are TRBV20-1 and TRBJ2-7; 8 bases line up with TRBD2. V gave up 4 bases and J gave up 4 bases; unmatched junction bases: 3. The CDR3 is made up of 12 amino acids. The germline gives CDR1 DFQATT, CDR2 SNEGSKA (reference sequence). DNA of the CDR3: TGCAGTGCTATCGAGCGGGAGTACGAGCAGTACTTC. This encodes CSAIEREYEQYF.

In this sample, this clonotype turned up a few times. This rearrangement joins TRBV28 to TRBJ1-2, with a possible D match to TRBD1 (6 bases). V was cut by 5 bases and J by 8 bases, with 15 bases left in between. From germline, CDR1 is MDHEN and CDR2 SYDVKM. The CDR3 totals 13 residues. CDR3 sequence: CASSPTGFLGYTF. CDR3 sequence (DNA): TGTGCCAGCAGTCCGACAGGTTTTCTGGGCTACACCTTC.

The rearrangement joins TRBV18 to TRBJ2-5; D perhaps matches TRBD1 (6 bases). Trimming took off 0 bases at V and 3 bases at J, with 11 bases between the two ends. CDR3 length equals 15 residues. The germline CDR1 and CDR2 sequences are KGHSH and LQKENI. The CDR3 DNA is TGTGCCAGCTCACCACCGGGAAGGACAGAAGAGACCCAGTACTTC. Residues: CASSPPGRTEETQYF.

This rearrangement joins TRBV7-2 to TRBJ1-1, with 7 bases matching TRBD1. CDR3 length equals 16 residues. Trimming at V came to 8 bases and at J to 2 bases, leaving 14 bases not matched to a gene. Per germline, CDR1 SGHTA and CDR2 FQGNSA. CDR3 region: CASCPRLGTANTEAFF. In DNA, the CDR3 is TGTGCCAGCTGCCCCCGCCTCGGGACAGCAAACACTGAAGCTTTCTTT.

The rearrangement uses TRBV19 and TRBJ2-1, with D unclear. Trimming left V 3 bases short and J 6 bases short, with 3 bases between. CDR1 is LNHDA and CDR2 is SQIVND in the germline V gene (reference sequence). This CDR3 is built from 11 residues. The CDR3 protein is CASSISNEQFF. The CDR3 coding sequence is TGTGCCAGTAGTATTTCCAATGAGCAGTTCTTC.

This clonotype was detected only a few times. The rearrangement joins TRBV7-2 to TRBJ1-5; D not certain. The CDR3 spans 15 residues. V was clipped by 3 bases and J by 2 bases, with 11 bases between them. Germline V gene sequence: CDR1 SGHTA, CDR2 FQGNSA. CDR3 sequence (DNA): TGTGCCAGCAGCTTCGCGGGAAGTGGCAATCAGCCCCAGCATTTT. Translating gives CASSFAGSGNQPQHF.

In nucleotides, the CDR3 is TGCAGTGCTGGGACTAGCGGGCCTTTAAAGGCGCAGTATTTT. Residues: CSAGTSGPLKAQYF. J is TRBJ2-3 and V is TRBV20-1; 12 positions agree with TRBD2. The CDR3 consists of 14 residues. Germline V CDR1 and CDR2: DFQATT, SNEGSKA (reference sequence). The V segment lost 5 bases and the J segment 10 bases; nucleotides outside the gene matches: 10.

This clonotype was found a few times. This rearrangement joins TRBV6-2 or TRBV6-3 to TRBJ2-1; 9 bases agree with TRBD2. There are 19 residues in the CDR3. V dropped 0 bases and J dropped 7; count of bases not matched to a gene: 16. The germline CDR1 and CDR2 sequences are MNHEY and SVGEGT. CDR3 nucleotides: TGTGCCAGCAGTTACTCGAGGGCTGGCGGGAGGGCCAGTTGGAATGAGCAGTTCTTC. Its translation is CASSYSRAGGRASWNEQFF.

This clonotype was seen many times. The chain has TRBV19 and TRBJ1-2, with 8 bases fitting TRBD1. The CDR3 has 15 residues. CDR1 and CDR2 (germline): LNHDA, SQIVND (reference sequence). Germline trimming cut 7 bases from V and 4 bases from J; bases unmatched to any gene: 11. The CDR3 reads CASIGTGPSSYGYTF. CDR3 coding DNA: TGTGCCAGTATAGGGACAGGACCCTCTAGCTATGGCTACACCTTC.

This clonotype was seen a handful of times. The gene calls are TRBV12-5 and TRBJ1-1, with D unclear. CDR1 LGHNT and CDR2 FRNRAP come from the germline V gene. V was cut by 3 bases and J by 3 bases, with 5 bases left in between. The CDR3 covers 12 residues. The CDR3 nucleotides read TGTGCTAGTGGTTTTCGTCACACTGAAGCTTTCTTT. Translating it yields CASGFRHTEAFF.

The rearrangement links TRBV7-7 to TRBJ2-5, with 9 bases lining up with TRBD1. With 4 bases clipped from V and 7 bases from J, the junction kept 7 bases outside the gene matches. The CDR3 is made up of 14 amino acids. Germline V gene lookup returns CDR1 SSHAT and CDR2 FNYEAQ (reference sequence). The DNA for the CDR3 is TGTGCCAGCAGCTCCCGGGACAGGGTTGGGACCCAGTACTTC. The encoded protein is CASSSRDRVGTQYF.

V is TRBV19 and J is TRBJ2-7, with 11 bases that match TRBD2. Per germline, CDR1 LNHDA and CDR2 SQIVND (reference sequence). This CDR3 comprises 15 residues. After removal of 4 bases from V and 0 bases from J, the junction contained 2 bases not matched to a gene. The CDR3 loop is CASSTTSGASYEQYF. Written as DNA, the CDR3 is TGTGCCAGTAGTACGACTAGCGGGGCCTCCTACGAGCAGTACTTC.

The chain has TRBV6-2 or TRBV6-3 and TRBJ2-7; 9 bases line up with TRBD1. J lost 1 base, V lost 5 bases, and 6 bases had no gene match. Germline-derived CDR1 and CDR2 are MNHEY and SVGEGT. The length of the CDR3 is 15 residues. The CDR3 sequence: CASSHWGQGSYEQYV. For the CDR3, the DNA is TGTGCCAGCAGTCACTGGGGACAGGGTTCCTACGAGCAGTACGTC.

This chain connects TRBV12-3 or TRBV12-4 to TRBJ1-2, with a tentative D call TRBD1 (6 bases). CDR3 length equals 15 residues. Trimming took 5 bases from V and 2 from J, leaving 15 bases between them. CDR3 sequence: CASSNPTTGNYGYTF. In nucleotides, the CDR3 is TGTGCCAGCAGTAACCCGACCACAGGGAACTATGGCTACACCTTC.

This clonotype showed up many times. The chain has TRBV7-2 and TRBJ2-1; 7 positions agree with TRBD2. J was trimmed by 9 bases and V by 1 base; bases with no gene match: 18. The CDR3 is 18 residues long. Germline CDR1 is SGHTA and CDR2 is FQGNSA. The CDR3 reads CASSLGPPAGNLGSEQFF. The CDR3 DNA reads TGTGCCAGCAGCTTAGGTCCCCCAGCGGGAAATCTCGGAAGTGAGCAGTTCTTC.

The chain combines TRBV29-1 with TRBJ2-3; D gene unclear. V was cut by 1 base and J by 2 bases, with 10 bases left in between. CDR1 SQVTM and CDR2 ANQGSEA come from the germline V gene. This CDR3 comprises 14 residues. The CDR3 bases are TGCAGCGTTGAAGGAAGGTGGAACACAGATACGCAGTATTTT. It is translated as CSVEGRWNTDTQYF.

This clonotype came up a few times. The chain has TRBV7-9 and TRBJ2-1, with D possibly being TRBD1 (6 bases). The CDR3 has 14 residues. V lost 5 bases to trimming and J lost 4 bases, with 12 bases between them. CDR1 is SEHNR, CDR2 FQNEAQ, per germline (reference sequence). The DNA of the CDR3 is TGTGCCAGCAGCCCGGAGGACAGTTACAATGAGCAGTTCTTC. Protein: CASSPEDSYNEQFF.

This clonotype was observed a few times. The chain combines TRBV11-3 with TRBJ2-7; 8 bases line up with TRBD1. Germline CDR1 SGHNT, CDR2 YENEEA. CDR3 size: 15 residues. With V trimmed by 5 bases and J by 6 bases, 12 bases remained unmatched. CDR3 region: CASSQTTGVPGEQYV. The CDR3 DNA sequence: TGTGCCAGCAGCCAAACGACAGGGGTTCCCGGCGAGCAGTACGTC.

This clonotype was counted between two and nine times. The CDR3 region has the DNA TGTGCCAGCAGTTCGGGGGGGGATGGAAGGAACACTGAAGCTTTCTTT. It codes for CASSSGGDGRNTEAFF. The chain recombines TRBV6-2 or TRBV6-3 with TRBJ1-1; a possible D gene is TRBD1 (5 bases). The V end lost 4 bases, the J end lost 1 base, and 16 bases lay between the germline ends. Germline-derived CDR1 and CDR2 are MNHEY and SVGEGT. The CDR3 is 16 amino acids.

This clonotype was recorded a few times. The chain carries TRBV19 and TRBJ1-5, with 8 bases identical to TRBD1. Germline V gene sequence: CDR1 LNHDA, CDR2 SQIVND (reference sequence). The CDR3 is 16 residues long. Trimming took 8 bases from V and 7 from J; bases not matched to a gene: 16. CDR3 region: CASRNIGQGYSQPQHF. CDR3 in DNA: TGTGCCAGTCGTAACATAGGACAGGGTTATTCCCAGCCCCAGCATTTT.

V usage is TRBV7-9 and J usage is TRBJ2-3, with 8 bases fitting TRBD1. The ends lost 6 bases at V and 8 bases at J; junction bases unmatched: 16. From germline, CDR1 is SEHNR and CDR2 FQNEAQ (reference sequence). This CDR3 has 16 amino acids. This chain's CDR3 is CASRTDRATPLGTQYF. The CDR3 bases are TGTGCCAGCAGAACGGACAGGGCCACTCCTCTGGGTACGCAGTATTTT.

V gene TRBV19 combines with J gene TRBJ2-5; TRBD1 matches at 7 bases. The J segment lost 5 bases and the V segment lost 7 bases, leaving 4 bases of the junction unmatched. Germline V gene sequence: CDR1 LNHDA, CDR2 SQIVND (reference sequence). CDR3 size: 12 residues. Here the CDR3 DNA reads TGTGCCAGTACGACCAGGGGGGAGACCCAGTACTTC. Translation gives CASTTRGETQYF. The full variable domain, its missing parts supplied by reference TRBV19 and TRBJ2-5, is DGGITQSPKYLFRKEGQNVTLSCEQNLNHDAMYWYRQDPGQGLRLIYYSQIVNDFQKGDIAEGYSVSREKKESFPLTVTSAQKNPTAFYLCASTTRGETQYFGPGTRLLVL.

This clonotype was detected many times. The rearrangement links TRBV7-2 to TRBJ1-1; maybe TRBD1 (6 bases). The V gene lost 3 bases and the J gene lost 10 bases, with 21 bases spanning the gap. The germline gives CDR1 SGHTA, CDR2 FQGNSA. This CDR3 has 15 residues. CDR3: CASSLGGAGGEGAFF. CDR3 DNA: TGTGCCAGCAGCTTGGGGGGAGCGGGGGGCGAGGGAGCTTTCTTT.

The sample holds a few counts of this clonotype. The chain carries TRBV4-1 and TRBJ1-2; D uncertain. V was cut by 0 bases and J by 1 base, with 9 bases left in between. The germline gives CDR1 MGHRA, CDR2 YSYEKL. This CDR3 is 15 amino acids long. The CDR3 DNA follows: TGCGCCAGCAGCCAAGAATCCAGATATAACTATGGCTACACCTTC. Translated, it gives CASSQESRYNYGYTF.